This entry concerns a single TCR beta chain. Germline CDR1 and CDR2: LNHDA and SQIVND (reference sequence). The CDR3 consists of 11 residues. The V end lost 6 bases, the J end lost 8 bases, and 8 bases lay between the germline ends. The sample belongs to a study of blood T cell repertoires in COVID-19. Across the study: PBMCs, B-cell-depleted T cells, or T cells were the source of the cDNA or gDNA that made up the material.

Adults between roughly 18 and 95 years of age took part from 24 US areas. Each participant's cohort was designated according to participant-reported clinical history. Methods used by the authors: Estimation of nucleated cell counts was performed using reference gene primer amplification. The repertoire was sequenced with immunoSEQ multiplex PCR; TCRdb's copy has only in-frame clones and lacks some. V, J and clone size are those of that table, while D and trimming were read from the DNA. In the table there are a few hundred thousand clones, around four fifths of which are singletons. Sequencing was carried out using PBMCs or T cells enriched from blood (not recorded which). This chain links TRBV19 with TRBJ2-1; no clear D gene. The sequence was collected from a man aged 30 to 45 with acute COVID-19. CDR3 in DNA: TGTGCCAGTAGAAGCTCCGATGAGCAGTTCTTC. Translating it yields CASRSSDEQFF. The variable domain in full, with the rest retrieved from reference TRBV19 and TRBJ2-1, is DGGITQSPKYLFRKEGQNVTLSCEQNLNHDAMYWYRQDPGQGLRLIYYSQIVNDFQKGDIAEGYSVSREKKESFPLTVTSAQKNPTAFYLCASRSSDEQFFGPGTRLTVL.